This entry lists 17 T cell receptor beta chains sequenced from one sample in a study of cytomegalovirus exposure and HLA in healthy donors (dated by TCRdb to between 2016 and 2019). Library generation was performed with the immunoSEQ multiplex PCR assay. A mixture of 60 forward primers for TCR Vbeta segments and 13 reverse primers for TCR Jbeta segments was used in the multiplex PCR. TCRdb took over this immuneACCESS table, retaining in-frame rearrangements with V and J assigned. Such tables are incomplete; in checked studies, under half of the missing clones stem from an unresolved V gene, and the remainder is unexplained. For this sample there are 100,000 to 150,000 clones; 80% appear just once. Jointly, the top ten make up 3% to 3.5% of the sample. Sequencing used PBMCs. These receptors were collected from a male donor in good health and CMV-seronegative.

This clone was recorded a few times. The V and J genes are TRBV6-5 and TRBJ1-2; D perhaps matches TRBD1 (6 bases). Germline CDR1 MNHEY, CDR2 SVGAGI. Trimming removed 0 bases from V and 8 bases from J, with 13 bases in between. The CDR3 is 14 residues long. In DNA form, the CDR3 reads TGTGCCAGCAGTTACTCCGAGGGGGTGGAGGGCTACACCTTC. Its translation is CASSYSEGVEGYTF.

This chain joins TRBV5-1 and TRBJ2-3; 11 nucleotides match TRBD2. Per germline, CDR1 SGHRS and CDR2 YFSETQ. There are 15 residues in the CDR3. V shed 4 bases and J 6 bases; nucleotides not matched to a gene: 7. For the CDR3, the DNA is TGCGCCAGCAGCAGCTTAGCGGGAGGGCCTGATACGCAGTATTTT. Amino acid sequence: CASSSLAGGPDTQYF.

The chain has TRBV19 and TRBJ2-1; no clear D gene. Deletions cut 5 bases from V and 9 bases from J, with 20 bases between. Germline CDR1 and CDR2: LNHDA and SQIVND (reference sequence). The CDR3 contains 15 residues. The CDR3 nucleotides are TGTGCCAGTAGTGCCCCTCCCTTAGCCGCCAGTGAGCAGTTCTTC. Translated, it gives CASSAPPLAASEQFF.

The CDR3 DNA is TGTGCCAGCAGCCCGGGACTCGTAAAAGAGACCCAGTACTTC. Translation: CASSPGLVKETQYF. The J gene is TRBJ2-5, the V gene TRBV5-4; D perhaps matches TRBD2 (6 bases). V lost 4 bases and J 3 bases, leaving 13 bases between the germline ends. The CDR3 has 14 amino acids. Germline-derived CDR1 and CDR2 are SGHNT and YYREEE (reference sequence).

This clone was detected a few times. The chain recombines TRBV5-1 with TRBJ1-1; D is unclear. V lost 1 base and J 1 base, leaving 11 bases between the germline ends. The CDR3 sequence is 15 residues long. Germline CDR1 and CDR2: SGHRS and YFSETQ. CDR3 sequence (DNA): TGCGCCAGCAGCTTGACAGCTACAGAGAACACTGAAGCTTTCTTT. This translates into CASSLTATENTEAFF.

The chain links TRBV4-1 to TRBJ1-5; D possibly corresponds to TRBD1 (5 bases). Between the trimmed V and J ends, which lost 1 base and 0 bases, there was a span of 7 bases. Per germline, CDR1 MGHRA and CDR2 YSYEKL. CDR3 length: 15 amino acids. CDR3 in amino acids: CASSQGQSSNQPQHF. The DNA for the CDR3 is TGCGCCAGCAGCCAAGGACAGTCTAGCAATCAGCCCCAGCATTTT.

This CDR3 reads CASSQPGGPMNTEAFF. CDR3 in DNA: TGTGCCAGCAGCCAACCCGGCGGCCCCATGAACACTGAAGCTTTCTTT. This chain connects TRBV5-6 to TRBJ1-1, with unresolved D. The CDR3 is made up of 16 amino acids. V was cut by 4 bases and J by 0 bases, with 16 bases left in between. CDR1 is SGHDT, CDR2 YYEEEE, per germline.

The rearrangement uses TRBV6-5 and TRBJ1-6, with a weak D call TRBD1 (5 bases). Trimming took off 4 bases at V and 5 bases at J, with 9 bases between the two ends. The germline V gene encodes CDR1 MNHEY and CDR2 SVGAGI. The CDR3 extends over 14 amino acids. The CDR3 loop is CASSFSGNNSPLHF. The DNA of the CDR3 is TGTGCCAGCAGTTTTTCAGGGAATAATTCACCCCTCCACTTT.

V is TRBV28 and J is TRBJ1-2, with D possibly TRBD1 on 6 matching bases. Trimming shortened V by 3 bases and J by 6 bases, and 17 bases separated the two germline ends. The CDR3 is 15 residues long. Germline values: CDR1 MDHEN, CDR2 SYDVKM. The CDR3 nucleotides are TGTGCCAGCAGTTTCCCGGACAGCTCCACCCATGGCTACACCTTC. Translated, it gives CASSFPDSSTHGYTF.

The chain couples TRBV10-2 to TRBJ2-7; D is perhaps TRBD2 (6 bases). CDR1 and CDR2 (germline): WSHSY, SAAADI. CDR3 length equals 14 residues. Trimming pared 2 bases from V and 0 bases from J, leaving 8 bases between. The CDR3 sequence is CASSEGGFSYEQYF. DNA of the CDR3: TGCGCCAGCAGTGAGGGGGGGTTCTCCTACGAGCAGTACTTC.

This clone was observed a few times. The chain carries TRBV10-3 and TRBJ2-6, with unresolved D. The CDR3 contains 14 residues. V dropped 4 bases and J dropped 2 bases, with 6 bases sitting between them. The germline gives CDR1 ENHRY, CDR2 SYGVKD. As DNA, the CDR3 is TGTGCCATCAGTGGCCCTACTGGGGCCAACGTCCTGACTTTC. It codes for CAISGPTGANVLTF.

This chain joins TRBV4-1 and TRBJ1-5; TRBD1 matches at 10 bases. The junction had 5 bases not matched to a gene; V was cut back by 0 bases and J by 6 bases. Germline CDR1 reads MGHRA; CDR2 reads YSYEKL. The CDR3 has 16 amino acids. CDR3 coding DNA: TGCGCCAGCAGCCAAGATGGACAGGGGGTAAGTCAGCCCCAGCATTTT. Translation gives CASSQDGQGVSQPQHF.

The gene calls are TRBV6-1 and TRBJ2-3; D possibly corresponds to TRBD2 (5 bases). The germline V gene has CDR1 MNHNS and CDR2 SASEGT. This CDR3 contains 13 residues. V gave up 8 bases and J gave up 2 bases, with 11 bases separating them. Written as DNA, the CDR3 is TGTGCCAGCGAGCCTAGCAACACAGATACGCAGTATTTT. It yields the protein CASEPSNTDTQYF.

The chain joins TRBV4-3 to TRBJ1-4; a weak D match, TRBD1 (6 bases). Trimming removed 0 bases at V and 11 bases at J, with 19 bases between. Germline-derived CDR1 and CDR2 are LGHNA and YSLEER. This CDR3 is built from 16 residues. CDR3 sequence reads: CASSQDQGTSISKLFF. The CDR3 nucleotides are TGCGCCAGCAGCCAAGATCAGGGGACCTCTATCTCGAAACTGTTTTTT.

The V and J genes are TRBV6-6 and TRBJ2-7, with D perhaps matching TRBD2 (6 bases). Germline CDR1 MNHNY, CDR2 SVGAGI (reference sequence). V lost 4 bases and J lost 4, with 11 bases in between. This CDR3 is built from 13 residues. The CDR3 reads CASSWGSGYEQYF. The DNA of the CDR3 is TGTGCCAGCAGTTGGGGTAGCGGTTACGAGCAGTACTTC.

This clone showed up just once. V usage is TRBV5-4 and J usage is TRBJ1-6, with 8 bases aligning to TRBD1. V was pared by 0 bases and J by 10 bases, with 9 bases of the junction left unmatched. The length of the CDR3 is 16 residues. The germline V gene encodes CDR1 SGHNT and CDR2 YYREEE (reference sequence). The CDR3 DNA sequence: TGTGCCAGCAGCTTGGGCTCCAGGGGGCGAGGGTCACCCCTCCACTTT. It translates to CASSLGSRGRGSPLHF. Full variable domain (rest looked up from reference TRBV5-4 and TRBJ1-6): ETGVTQSPTHLIKTRGQQVTLRCSSQSGHNTVSWYQQALGQGPQFIFQYYREEENGRGNFPPRFSGLQFPNYSSELNVNALELDDSALYLCASSLGSRGRGSPLHFGNGTRLTVT.

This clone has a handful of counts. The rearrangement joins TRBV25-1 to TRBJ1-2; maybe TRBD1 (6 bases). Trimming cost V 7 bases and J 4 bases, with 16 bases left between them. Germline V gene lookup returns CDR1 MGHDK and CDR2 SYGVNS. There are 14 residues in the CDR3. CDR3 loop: CASTWDTDLYGYTF. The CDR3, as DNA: TGTGCCAGCACTTGGGACACGGACCTCTATGGCTACACCTTC.